Below are 31 T cell receptor beta chains sequenced from a single sample in a study of post-analysis software for immune sequencing data. Study observations and caveats: TRBV5-6, TRBV5-1 and TRBV20-1 were among a few TRBV segments more frequent in patients than controls.

No cognate antigen is known for these TCRs. Prepared libraries of TCR beta cDNA carried unique molecular identifiers. MiXCR, applied by TCRdb to the PCR reads, yields one record per CDR3 protein. This table has about 460,000 distinct CDR3 sequences, over 35% appearing once. Sequenced: blood. These receptors were taken from a girl aged 5 to 17 with multiple sclerosis.

This clonotype occurred a few times. This sequence joins TRBV29-1 and TRBJ2-7; 9 nucleotides match TRBD2. Germline loops: CDR1 SQVTM, CDR2 ANQGSEA. V shed 6 bases and J 2 bases; nucleotides not matched to a gene: 5. This CDR3 comprises 13 residues. This CDR3 is CSVIAGVPYEQYF. The CDR3 region has the DNA TGCAGCGTAATAGCGGGAGTGCCCTACGAGCAGTACTTC.

The gene calls are TRBV27 and TRBJ1-2; no definite D call. V dropped 0 bases and J dropped 8 bases, with 16 bases sitting between them. The germline V gene has CDR1 MNHEY and CDR2 SMNVEV (reference sequence). The CDR3 totals 15 residues. The CDR3 spells CASSLSRLPGSGYTF. DNA for the CDR3: TGTGCCAGCAGTTTATCGCGGCTCCCTGGTTCGGGCTACACCTTC.

This clonotype was observed a handful of times. V and J are TRBV9 and TRBJ1-5, with D unresolved. This CDR3 contains 14 residues. The germline CDR1 and CDR2 sequences are SGDLS and YYNGEE. V gave up 0 bases and J gave up 4 bases, with 8 bases separating them. Here the CDR3 reads CASSVGEVNQPQHF. DNA for the CDR3: TGTGCCAGCAGCGTAGGTGAAGTGAATCAGCCCCAGCATTTT.

The rearrangement joins TRBV19 to TRBJ1-2, with D hard to call. The CDR3 length is 14 residues. Trimming cost V 4 bases and J 4 bases, with 13 bases left between them. Germline V gene data show CDR1 as LNHDA and CDR2 as SQIVND (reference sequence). The DNA of the CDR3 is TGTGCCAGTAGTACGGGAGAAAAAATCTATGGCTACACCTTC. Amino acid sequence: CASSTGEKIYGYTF.

A few counts support this clonotype. This sequence joins TRBV5-1 and TRBJ2-5; the D call may be TRBD1 or TRBD2 (5 bases each). TRBJ2-7 matches the DNA end more closely, so the J call is doubtful. CDR3 length: 16 amino acids. Germline-derived CDR1 and CDR2 are SGHRS and YFSETQ. Here the CDR3 reads CASSKDGTSRVDEQYF. The CDR3 DNA reads TGCGCCAGCAGCAAGGATGGGACCTCGCGGGTCGACGAGCAGTACTTC.

The chain carries TRBV7-6 and TRBJ2-5; 8 nucleotides match TRBD1. With V trimmed by 2 bases and J by 11 bases, 22 bases remained unmatched. There are 18 residues in the CDR3. Germline CDR1 and CDR2: SGHVS and FNYEAQ. CDR3 residues: CASSLIWSRQGTSYGQYF. In DNA form, the CDR3 reads TGTGCCAGCAGCTTAATTTGGTCCAGACAGGGGACAAGCTACGGGCAGTACTTC. The full variable domain, completed using reference TRBV7-6 and TRBJ2-5, is GAGVSQSPRYKVTKRGQDVALRCDPISGHVSLYWYRQALGQGPEFLTYFNYEAQQDKSGLPNDRFSAERPEGSISTLTIQRTEQRDSAMYRCASSLIWSRQGTSYGQYFGPGTRLLVL.

The J gene is TRBJ2-7, the V gene TRBV5-1; the match to TRBD1 covers 11 bases. Matching the DNA end better, TRBJ2-5 makes the J call doubtful. The CDR3 length is 15 residues. Germline CDR1 reads SGHRS; CDR2 reads YFSETQ. CDR3 loop: CASSLRTGGTETQYF. The CDR3 DNA sequence: TGCGCCAGCAGCTTACGGACAGGGGGCACGGAGACCCAGTACTTC.

This rearrangement joins TRBV7-9 to TRBJ2-7; D ambiguous. The germline V gene has CDR1 SEHNR and CDR2 FQNEAQ (reference sequence). This CDR3 comprises 16 residues. Deletions cut 0 bases from V and 2 bases from J, with 14 bases between. The CDR3 spells CASSLARAMVTYEQYF. Here the CDR3 DNA reads TGTGCCAGCAGCTTAGCTCGTGCAATGGTGACCTACGAGCAGTACTTC.

The J gene is TRBJ2-3, the V gene TRBV6-5; 11 nucleotides align to TRBD2. V shed 2 bases, J shed 3 bases, and the junction held 10 bases outside the gene matches. CDR1 and CDR2 from the germline V gene are MNHEY and SVGAGI. There are 18 residues in the CDR3. The CDR3 sequence is CASSYEGSGRAKTDTQYF. CDR3 DNA: TGTGCCAGCAGTTACGAAGGTAGCGGGAGGGCTAAGACAGATACGCAGTATTTT.

This clonotype was counted a few times. The chain links TRBV7-3 to TRBJ1-2; D perhaps matches TRBD1 (5 bases). Trimming removed 0 bases from V and 6 bases from J, with 11 bases in between. The CDR3 extends over 14 amino acids. CDR1 and CDR2 (germline): SGHTA, FQGTGA. The CDR3 DNA is TGTGCCAGCAGCTTAACGGGCAGGGACGATGGCTACACCTTC. Its protein is CASSLTGRDDGYTF.

The chain joins TRBV27 to TRBJ2-5, with 11 bases that match TRBD1. Germline V gene lookup returns CDR1 MNHEY and CDR2 SMNVEV (reference sequence). This CDR3 contains 15 residues. The trim removed 5 bases at V and 11 bases at J, leaving 13 bases unmatched. For the CDR3, the DNA is TGTGCCAGCAGTAGAGGGACAGGGGGTTCTGGCGGGCAGTACTTC. It is translated as CASSRGTGGSGGQYF.

This clonotype was picked up a small number of times. V and J are TRBV6-2 or TRBV6-3 and TRBJ1-2; D remains unclear. The V gene lost 4 bases and the J gene lost 3 bases, with 9 bases spanning the gap. The length of the CDR3 is 13 residues. Germline CDR1 is MNHEY and CDR2 is SVGEGT. The chain's CDR3 is CASSSGGHYGYTF. DNA for the CDR3: TGTGCCAGCAGTTCCGGAGGGCACTATGGCTACACCTTC.

The V and J genes are TRBV25-1 and TRBJ2-7; 7 positions agree with TRBD1. Germline V CDR1 and CDR2: MGHDK, SYGVNS. The V gene end was trimmed by 1 base and the J gene end by 0 bases; junction bases not matched to a gene: 6. The CDR3 contains 16 residues. The CDR3 is CASSEWQGGHSYEQYF. The CDR3 DNA reads TGTGCCAGCAGTGAATGGCAAGGGGGCCACTCCTACGAGCAGTACTTC.

This clonotype was seen more than once but under ten times. This chain links TRBV5-1 with TRBJ2-7, with D unresolved. Germline V gives CDR1 SGHRS, CDR2 YFSETQ. Between the trimmed V and J ends, which lost 4 bases and 2 bases, there was a span of 13 bases. The CDR3 is 14 amino acids. The CDR3 sequence is CASSIEHGPYEQYF. In DNA, the CDR3 is TGCGCCAGCAGCATCGAGCACGGGCCCTACGAGCAGTACTTC.

The chain recombines TRBV6-1 with TRBJ2-5, with a possible D match to TRBD2 (6 bases). The better agreement between TRBJ2-7 and the DNA end casts doubt on the J call. CDR1 MNHNS and CDR2 SASEGT come from the germline V gene. This CDR3 is 13 amino acids long. Written as DNA, the CDR3 is TGTGCCAGCAGGGAACTCGGGGGATACGAGCAGTACTTC. Protein product: CASRELGGYEQYF.

This clonotype has just one count. The chain combines TRBV9 with TRBJ1-1; D unresolved. Germline V gene sequence: CDR1 SGDLS, CDR2 YYNGEE. With 3 bases removed from V and 6 bases from J, the gap between germline ends came to 9 bases. The CDR3 has 12 amino acids. CDR3 region: CASSGSGPEAFF. The CDR3 DNA reads as TGTGCCAGCAGCGGGTCCGGACCTGAAGCTTTCTTT.

This rearrangement joins TRBV15 to TRBJ2-7; the match to TRBD2 covers 7 bases. The V segment lost 1 base and the J segment 0 bases; nucleotides outside the gene matches: 12. This CDR3 region has 18 residues. Looked up from germline, CDR1 is LNHNV and CDR2 is YYDKDF (reference sequence). The CDR3 region is CATSRALRTLALSYEQYF. The CDR3 DNA is TGTGCCACCAGCAGAGCTCTCAGGACACTAGCGCTCTCCTACGAGCAGTACTTC. Full variable domain (missing parts from reference TRBV15 and TRBJ2-7): DAMVIQNPRYQVTQFGKPVTLSCSQTLNHNVMYWYQQKSSQAPKLLFHYYDKDFNNEADTPDNFQSRRPNTSFCFLDIRSPGLGDTAMYLCATSRALRTLALSYEQYFGPGTRLTVT.

V and J are TRBV11-2 and TRBJ2-7; weak D call: TRBD2 (7 bases). The CDR3 is 17 residues long. The V end lost 7 bases, the J end lost 0 bases, and 22 bases lay between the germline ends. Germline CDR1 is SGHAT and CDR2 is FQNNGV. CDR3 loop: CASTKIGGAESSYEQYF. Written as DNA, the CDR3 is TGTGCCAGCACAAAAATTGGGGGGGCAGAGAGCTCCTACGAGCAGTACTTC.

The chain employs TRBV7-9 and TRBJ1-2; D is unresolved. This CDR3 comprises 14 residues. The V end lost 4 bases, the J end lost 8 bases, and 17 bases lay between the germline ends. Germline V lookup: CDR1 SEHNR, CDR2 FQNEAQ (reference sequence). In DNA, the CDR3 is TGTGCCAGCAGCTCCTCTCGGGCGGGCGGCGGCTACACCTTC. This translates into CASSSSRAGGGYTF.

This clonotype has only a few counts. V is TRBV5-1 and J is TRBJ2-3; the match to TRBD2 covers 9 bases. This CDR3 spans 15 amino acids. The junction had 4 bases not matched to a gene; V was cut back by 3 bases and J by 2 bases. The germline gives CDR1 SGHRS, CDR2 YFSETQ. CDR3 in amino acids: CASSSTSGHTDTQYF. The DNA of the CDR3 is TGCGCCAGCAGCTCGACTAGCGGTCACACAGATACGCAGTATTTT.

The rearrangement links TRBV19 to TRBJ2-7; TRBD2 matches at 8 bases. This CDR3 region has 13 residues. Trimming at V came to 10 bases and at J to 2 bases, leaving 7 bases not matched to a gene. Germline V CDR1 and CDR2: LNHDA, SQIVND (reference sequence). CDR3 DNA sequence: TGTGCCACACTTAGCGGGACCCCCTACGAGCAGTACTTC. Its translation is CATLSGTPYEQYF.

The gene calls are TRBV3-1 and TRBJ2-5; 11 nucleotides agree with TRBD2. The CDR3 is 21 amino acids. Germline V gives CDR1 LGHDT, CDR2 YNNKEL (reference sequence). The trim removed 2 bases at V and 6 bases at J, leaving 23 bases unmatched. CDR3 bases: TGTGCCAGCAGCCAAACGGAGAATGGTAGCGGGAGGGAGGCGTCTCGGAAGACCCAGTACTTC. As protein: CASSQTENGSGREASRKTQYF.

This clonotype was recorded a few times. The chain has TRBV4-1 and TRBJ1-5, with D possibly matching TRBD1 (6 bases). The CDR3 consists of 15 residues. Germline loops: CDR1 MGHRA, CDR2 YSYEKL. Trimming removed 4 bases at V and 3 bases at J, with 13 bases between. CDR3 residues: CASSPDGQPNQPQHF. CDR3 in DNA: TGCGCCAGCAGCCCTGACGGACAGCCCAATCAGCCCCAGCATTTT.

This clonotype came up many times. The V call is TRBV20-1, the J call TRBJ2-3; TRBD2 matches 8 bases. This CDR3 is 15 amino acids long. J lost 6 bases, V lost 3 bases, and 11 bases had no gene match. CDR1 and CDR2 (germline): DFQATT, SNEGSKA (reference sequence). The CDR3 sequence is CSASNGLAGRDTQYF. CDR3 DNA sequence: TGCAGTGCTAGTAATGGCCTAGCGGGTAGGGATACGCAGTATTTT.

This clonotype was detected a few times. CDR3 bases: TGTGCCAGCAGTTTACAAGGGGCCTATGGCTACACCTTC. This gives the protein CASSLQGAYGYTF. The chain joins TRBV12-3 or TRBV12-4 to TRBJ1-2; TRBD1 might be the D (5 bases). The CDR3 consists of 13 residues. V lost 2 bases and J 4 bases, leaving 8 bases between the germline ends.

Note on this clonotype: One junction end disagrees with the germline gene, perhaps due to a read error. The V and J genes are TRBV29-1 and TRBJ2-1; TRBD2 aligns across 7 bases. Per the germline V gene, CDR1 is SQVTM and CDR2 is ANQGSEA. This CDR3 spans 12 amino acids. The CDR3 bases are TGCAGCGGTGAAGGGCGGGGGTTGGAGCAGTTCTTC. Its translation: CSGEGRGLEQFF.

The rearrangement links TRBV7-2 to TRBJ2-1; the D gene is possibly TRBD1 (5 bases). The CDR3 has 13 amino acids. Germline CDR1 is SGHTA and CDR2 is FQGNSA. The germline V and J ends were trimmed by 4 bases and 10 bases, with 14 bases remaining between them. The CDR3 region has the DNA TGTGCCAGCAGCTCCTGGGAAAACAGGGAGCAGTTCTTC. Its protein is CASSSWENREQFF.

This clonotype is a singleton in its sample. The chain is built from TRBV20-1 and TRBJ2-1, with a tentative D call TRBD2 (5 bases). Per germline, CDR1 DFQATT and CDR2 SNEGSKA (reference sequence). The CDR3 is 14 residues long. CDR3 sequence: CSASRGNPYNEQFF. In DNA form, the CDR3 reads TGCTCAGCTAGCAGAGGGAACCCCTACAATGAGCAGTTCTTC.

This chain joins TRBV5-1 and TRBJ2-5; D might be TRBD2 (6 bases). Germline CDR1 and CDR2: SGHRS and YFSETQ. V lost 0 bases and J 0 bases, leaving 12 bases between the germline ends. The CDR3 covers 16 residues. In nucleotides, the CDR3 is TGCGCCAGCAGCTTGGCTGGGGGGACGTACCAAGAGACCCAGTACTTC. Its protein product is CASSLAGGTYQETQYF. Using reference TRBV5-1 and TRBJ2-5 for the parts outside the CDR3, the full variable domain is KAGVTQTPRYLIKTRGQQVTLSCSPISGHRSVSWYQQTPGQGLQFLFEYFSETQRNKGNFPGRFSGRQFSNSRSEMNVSTLELGDSALYLCASSLAGGTYQETQYFGPGTRLLVL.

The rearrangement uses TRBV7-2 and TRBJ1-2, with D uncertain. Looked up from germline, CDR1 is SGHTA and CDR2 is FQGNSA. Trimming stripped 5 bases from V and 8 bases from J, with 21 bases between. There are 15 residues in the CDR3. CDR3 DNA: TGTGCCAGCAGCCAGGAGCCGGGCCCAGCAAGGGGCTACACCTTC. It is translated as CASSQEPGPARGYTF.

In this sample, this clonotype turned up a few times. The J gene is TRBJ2-1, the V gene TRBV9; 7 nucleotides match TRBD2. With 0 bases clipped from V and 8 bases from J, the junction kept 11 bases outside the gene matches. This CDR3 is built from 16 residues. Germline-derived CDR1 and CDR2 are SGDLS and YYNGEE. Here the CDR3 reads CASSVGLAGEWDEQFF. The CDR3 DNA reads TGTGCCAGCAGCGTAGGGCTCGCGGGAGAGTGGGATGAGCAGTTCTTC.